This TCR beta chain originates from a study of cytomegalovirus exposure and HLA in healthy donors (dated 2017 in TCRdb). Background for the entire study: In an earlier analysis of approximately 640 of the donors, about 270 Gb of sequence data and 90 million to 120 million unique TCR beta sequences from 150 million to 200 million T cells were reported. About 280 gigabases of sequencing data and roughly 81 million unique TCR sequences made up an early release that covered several hundred HLA-typed donors. The genetic ancestry cluster associated with self-reported Caucasian donors included 65% to 90% of the roughly 410 genotyped donors. The aim of the study was to test whether cataloging public T cell receptors could identify signatures of past pathogen exposure. The study used immunosequencing to profile the T cell repertoires of 666 subjects and linked those repertoires to cytomegalovirus serostatus. Besides the first cohort of some 670 subjects, a separate validation cohort made up of 120 different subjects was used. To predict cytomegalovirus infection status, the study brought together high-throughput TCR immunosequencing, statistical association of individual TCRs with disease status, and machine learning. To study patterns of TCR occurrence, a later analysis re-analyzed previously published TCR beta repertoires from hundreds of donors and added high-resolution HLA genotyping. The later analysis used no new phenotypic data to find candidate immune exposures, relying instead on TCR beta sequences and their occurrence across donors. To decide whether each TCR beta V gene segment behaved as functional or pseudogenic, an earlier analysis of some 600 of the donors relied on high-throughput TCR beta sequencing. Donor age, sex, ethnicity and CMV serostatus were collected together with the repertoire data. In a later genetic analysis, genome-wide SNP genotypes for about 65% of the 666 donors were used, and that subset was treated as a discovery cohort. Every repertoire in the discovery cohort had been generated on one and the same sequencing platform. Both class I and class II loci were covered by HLA typing, at four-digit resolution. The number of donors typed differed by locus, with about 629-640 for A, B, C, DRB1 and DQB1, roughly 550 for DQA1, 600 to 610 for DPA1, and 472 for DPB1. Several DR-DQ haplotypes were treated as single units for association and clustering because of strong linkage in the cohort. Among about 360 genotyped donors of the cohort, an average of 235,054 unique TCR beta nucleotide sequences were sequenced per donor, roughly 20% of them non-productive. General conclusions and limits of the study: Compared with the approximately 720-donor mean, donors in an Asian-associated ancestry cluster had fewer N-insertions in productive TCRs, according to a later genetic analysis. A later analysis found that most CMV-associated TCR beta chains appeared HLA-restricted, with HLA associations seemingly driven largely by CMV exposure. In a later analysis, TCR association rates were found to vary across HLA loci, with the most associated TCRs seen for DRB1 alleles and the fewest for HLA-C alleles. In a later genetic analysis, a missense DCLRE1C variant was associated with V-gene and J-gene trimming of TCR beta chains, and the association was replicated in an independent cohort. Roughly uniform sequencing depth across donors was assumed in presence/absence analyses, although this assumption may not hold. According to a later analysis, parvovirus B19, influenza, CMV and Epstein-Barr virus appeared linked to several top co-occurrence clusters. Fewer than 20 rarely observed V segments, including chromosome 9 orphons, were excluded from the earlier analysis of almost 600 of the donors because counts were too low. The study listed 164 TCR beta chains as associated with cytomegalovirus. While some public TCRs were present in many individuals, most TCR sequences turned up only very rarely across donors. Compared with equally common non-associated chains, HLA-associated TCR beta chains in a later analysis were more clonally expanded and had lower generation probabilities. A few of the identified cytomegalovirus-associated TCR beta chains were confirmed in vitro to be specific for cytomegalovirus antigens. In a later analysis, around 17,000 TCR beta sequences were associated with specific HLA alleles at a false discovery rate of 0.05. Correlated functional status among segregating V segments might be attributable to linkage disequilibrium, but an unknown experimental factor could not be ruled out. Strong co-occurrence of HLA alleles, especially DR and DQ, made assigning TCR associations to individual alleles difficult. Because HLA typing was missing for some donors at each locus, association tests included only the typed subset. It was suggested by the authors that the approach could potentially be generalized to other disease states and immunological phenotypes. Some IMGT-functional V segments, including TRBV6-2 and TRBV6-3, could not be told apart with the 87-base-pair reads, so those segments were excluded. Immune exposure information for the cohort was limited to CMV serostatus. In an earlier analysis of some 640 of the donors, most TCR beta V segments were observed in productive rearrangements about 87% or about 30% of the time, broadly matching IMGT annotations. A further reported finding was that TCR beta sequences accurately predicted the HLA-A and HLA-B alleles for most subjects in the first cohort. A cluster of highly shared sequence variants was judged likely to be a technical artifact of the sequencing pipeline. The classifier was reported to diagnose cytomegalovirus status with high specificity and sensitivity in both the original and validation cohorts. The cohort was sequenced for TCR beta chains only, and without alpha or paired-chain data the features that could be detected were limited.

The cohort consisted of 650 to 850 healthy bone marrow donors. At the time of sampling, every cohort member was nominally healthy, though immune exposures that went unrecorded were likely present. The donor tested CMV seronegative and was one of the 352 seronegative cohort members. Each donor provided a peripheral blood sample, and peripheral blood mononuclear cells were used for TCR beta sequencing. Genomic DNA extraction from the blood cell samples was performed with the Qiagen DNeasy Blood Extraction Kit. On this clone: Its antigen specificity is not known.

Libraries were constructed by the immunoSEQ multiplex PCR assay. For the multiplex PCR, a mixture combining 60 forward primers for TCR Vbeta segments and 13 reverse primers for TCR Jbeta segments was used. The CDR3 region of rearranged TCR beta genes was amplified from genomic DNA with a multiplex PCR assay. The Illumina HiSeq System was used to sequence the amplified TCR beta libraries as 87-base-pair reads. For the original study's pipeline: A later analysis counted 75 million to 100 million unique TCR beta chains across the 670 or so repertoires, and 10 million to 11 million of these chains were shared by at least two donors. Raw reads were error-corrected and collapsed into unique sequences by a nearest-neighbor algorithm in which closely related sequences were merged to remove PCR and sequencing errors. CDR3 sequences were aligned to IMGT reference sequences to assign V, D and J gene segments. For a sequence to be retained, a match of at least six nucleotides was required to both a V gene segment and a J gene segment. A rearrangement was called productive if the CDR3 had no stop codons and remained in frame with V and J, and every other rearrangement was called non-productive. Following IMGT convention, CDR3 was defined as the stretch from the second conserved V-encoded cysteine up to the conserved J-encoded phenylalanine. The earlier analysis of about 590 of the donors excluded sequences that lacked an unambiguous match to a single V gene segment. An earlier analysis of roughly 590 of the donors called V segments functional above 56.7% productive rearrangements and segregating when the between-donor standard deviation exceeded 5%. A statistical classification framework was built for diagnosing cytomegalovirus status from the catalog of TCR beta chain sequences. In a later analysis, V and J genes were assigned by comparing TCR nucleotide sequences against IMGT/GENE-DB human TR gene sequences. A later analysis assigned CDR3 sequences and most-parsimonious VDJ recombination scenarios with the TCRdist pipeline. A later analysis defined each TCR beta chain by its CDR3 amino acid sequence plus V-gene family, and excluded reads lacking a unique V-gene family. To address suspected cross-contamination and a sequencing artifact, a later analysis removed several hundred highly shared, low-generation-probability nucleotide sequences. In a later analysis, a clonal expansion index was calculated for each public chain from normalized within-repertoire ranks of inferred template counts. Generation probabilities in a later analysis came from a VDJ recombination model fitted to out-of-frame rearrangements, and those results were checked against IGoR. A later analysis scored TCR-TCR, TCR-HLA and TCR-CMV co-occurrence with hypergeometric tests, applying a repertoire-size bias correction to TCR pairs. False discovery rates were estimated in a later analysis by permuting HLA or CMV assignments 20 times. In a later analysis, co-occurring TCRs were grouped using DBSCAN, and TCRdist sequence similarity was added for clustering within HLA-allele-positive subsets. Repertoires with fewer than 30,000 or more than 120,000 public chains were left out of co-occurrence clustering, as were about five repertoires with anomalous nucleotide sharing. TCRdb stores this immuneACCESS table with in-frame sequences only. Part of the clones is absent; in the studies checked, under half of the shortfall reflects unresolved V genes, and no reason is known for the rest. That table supplies the V and J calls and clone size; D and trimming were determined from the DNA. The sample table records 100,000 to 150,000 clones. The top ten hold about 2.3% of the sample.

The CDR3 runs 14 residues from the cysteine to the phenylalanine. Just the 42-base CDR3 DNA is kept, in frame starting at base 1. Based on the germline V gene (reference sequence), the CDR1 and CDR2 sequences are MNHEY and SMNVEV. Sequenced: PBMCs. Rearrangement joined TRBV27 to TRBJ2-5, with TRBD1 matching 9 junction bases. The J call may be wrong; the DNA end is better matched by TRBJ2-7. The sequence was obtained from a man aged 35 to 55 in good health and CMV-seronegative. This receptor has the CDR3 CASSFPGQGYEQYF. The nucleotide sequence reads as follows: TGTGCCAGCAGTTTCCCGGGACAGGGTTACGAGCAGTACTTC.